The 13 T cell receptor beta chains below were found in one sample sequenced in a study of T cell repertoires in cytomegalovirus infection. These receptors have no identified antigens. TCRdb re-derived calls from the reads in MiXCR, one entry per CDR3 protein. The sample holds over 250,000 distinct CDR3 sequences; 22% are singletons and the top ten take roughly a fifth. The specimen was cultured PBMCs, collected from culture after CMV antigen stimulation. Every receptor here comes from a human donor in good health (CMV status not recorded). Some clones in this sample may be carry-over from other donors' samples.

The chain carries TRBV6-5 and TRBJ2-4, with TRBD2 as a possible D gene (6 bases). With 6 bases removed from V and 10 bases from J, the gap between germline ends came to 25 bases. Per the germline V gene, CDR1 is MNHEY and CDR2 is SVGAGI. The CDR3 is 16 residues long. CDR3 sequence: CASSSYSRPEGTIQYF. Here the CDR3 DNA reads TGTGCCAGCAGCTCCTACTCTCGGCCGGAGGGCACGATTCAGTACTTC.

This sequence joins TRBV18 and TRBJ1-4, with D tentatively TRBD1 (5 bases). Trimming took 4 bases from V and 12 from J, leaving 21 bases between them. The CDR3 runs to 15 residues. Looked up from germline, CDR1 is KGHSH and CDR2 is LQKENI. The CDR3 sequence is CASSRTTDPGGELFF. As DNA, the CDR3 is TGTGCCAGCTCACGAACGACAGACCCCGGCGGGGAACTGTTTTTT.

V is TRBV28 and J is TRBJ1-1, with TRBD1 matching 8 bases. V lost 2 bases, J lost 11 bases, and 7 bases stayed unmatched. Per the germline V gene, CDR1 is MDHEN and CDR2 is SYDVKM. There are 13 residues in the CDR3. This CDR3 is CASSLQETGEAFF. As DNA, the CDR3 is TGTGCCAGCAGTTTACAAGAGACAGGGGAGGCTTTCTTT.

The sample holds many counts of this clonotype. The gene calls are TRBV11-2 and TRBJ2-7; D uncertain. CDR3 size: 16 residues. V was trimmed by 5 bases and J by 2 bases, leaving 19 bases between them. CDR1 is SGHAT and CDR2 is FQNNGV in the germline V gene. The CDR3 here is CASSAMPQSRAYEQYF. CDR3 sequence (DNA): TGTGCCAGCAGCGCAATGCCGCAGTCTAGAGCCTACGAGCAGTACTTC.

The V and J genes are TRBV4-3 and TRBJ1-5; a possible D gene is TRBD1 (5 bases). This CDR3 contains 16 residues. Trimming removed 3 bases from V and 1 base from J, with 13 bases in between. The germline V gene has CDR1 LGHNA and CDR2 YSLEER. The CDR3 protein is CASSQRDGRSNQPQHF. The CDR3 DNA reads TGCGCCAGCAGCCAGAGGGACGGACGGAGCAATCAGCCCCAGCATTTT.

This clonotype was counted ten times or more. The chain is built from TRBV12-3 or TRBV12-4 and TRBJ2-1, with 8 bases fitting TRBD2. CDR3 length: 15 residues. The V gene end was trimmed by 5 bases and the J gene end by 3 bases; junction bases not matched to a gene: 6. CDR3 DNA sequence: TGTGCCAGCAGTGAGCGGGAGATGGTCTACAATGAGCAGTTCTTC. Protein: CASSEREMVYNEQFF.

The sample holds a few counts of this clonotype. This chain's CDR3 is CASSYLDGEQETQYF. The DNA for the CDR3 is TGTGCCAGCAGTTATCTAGACGGTGAACAAGAGACCCAGTACTTC. The V call is TRBV6-5, the J call TRBJ2-5; no reliable D call. Trimming cost V 3 bases and J 2 bases, with 13 bases left between them. Germline assignment: CDR1 MNHEY and CDR2 SVGAGI. The CDR3 has 15 residues.

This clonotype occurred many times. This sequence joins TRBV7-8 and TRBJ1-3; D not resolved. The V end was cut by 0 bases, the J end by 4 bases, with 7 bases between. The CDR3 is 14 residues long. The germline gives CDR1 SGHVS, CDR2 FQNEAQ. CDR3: CASSLARSGNTIYF. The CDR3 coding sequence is TGTGCCAGCAGCTTAGCGCGGTCCGGAAACACCATATATTTT.

The CDR3 coding sequence is TGTGCCAGTAGTAATACAGGCGACGTCTACGAGCAGTACTTC. Amino acid sequence: CASSNTGDVYEQYF. The V and J genes are TRBV19 and TRBJ2-7; possibly TRBD1 for D (5 bases). Germline CDR1 and CDR2: LNHDA and SQIVND (reference sequence). This CDR3 comprises 14 residues. Deletions cut 4 bases from V and 3 bases from J, with 13 bases between.

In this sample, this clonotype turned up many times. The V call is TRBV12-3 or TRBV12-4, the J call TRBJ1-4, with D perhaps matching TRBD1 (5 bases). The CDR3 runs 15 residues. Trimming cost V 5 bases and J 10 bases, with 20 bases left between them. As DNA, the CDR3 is TGTGCCAGCAGTCCTCCCGGGACTTTGGGTGGAAAACTGTTTTTT. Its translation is CASSPPGTLGGKLFF.

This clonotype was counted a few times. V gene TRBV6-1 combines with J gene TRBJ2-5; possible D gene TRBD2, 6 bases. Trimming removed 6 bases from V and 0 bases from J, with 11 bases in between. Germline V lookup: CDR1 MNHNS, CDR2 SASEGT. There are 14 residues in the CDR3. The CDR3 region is CASRAGPYQETQYF. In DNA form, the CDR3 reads TGTGCCAGCAGGGCGGGGCCGTACCAAGAGACCCAGTACTTC.

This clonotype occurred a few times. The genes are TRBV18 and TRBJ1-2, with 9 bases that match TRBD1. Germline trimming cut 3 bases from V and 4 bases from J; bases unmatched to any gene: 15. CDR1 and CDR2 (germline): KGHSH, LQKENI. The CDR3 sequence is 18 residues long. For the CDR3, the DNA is TGTGCCAGCTCACCCCTCCCCCTGACAGGGGGAGAGGCCTATGGCTACACCTTC. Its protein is CASSPLPLTGGEAYGYTF.

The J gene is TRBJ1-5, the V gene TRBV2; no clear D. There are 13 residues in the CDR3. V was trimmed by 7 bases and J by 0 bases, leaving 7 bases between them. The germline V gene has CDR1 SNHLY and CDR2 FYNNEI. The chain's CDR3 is CASKQYSNQPQHF. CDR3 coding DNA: TGTGCCAGCAAGCAATATAGCAATCAGCCCCAGCATTTT.